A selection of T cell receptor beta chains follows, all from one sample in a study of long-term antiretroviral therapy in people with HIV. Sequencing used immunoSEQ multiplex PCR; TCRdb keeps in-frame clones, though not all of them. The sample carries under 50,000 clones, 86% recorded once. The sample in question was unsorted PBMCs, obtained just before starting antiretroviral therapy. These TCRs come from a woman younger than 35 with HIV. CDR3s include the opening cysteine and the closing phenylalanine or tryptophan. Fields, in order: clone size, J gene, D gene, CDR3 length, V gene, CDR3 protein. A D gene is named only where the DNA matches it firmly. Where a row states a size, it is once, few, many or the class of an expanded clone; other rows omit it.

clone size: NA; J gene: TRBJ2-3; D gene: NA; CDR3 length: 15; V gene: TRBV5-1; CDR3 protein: CASSFGPLGTDTQYF
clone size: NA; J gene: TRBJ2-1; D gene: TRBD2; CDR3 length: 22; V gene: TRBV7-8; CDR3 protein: CASSLRVWWTSGSGAGIDEQFF
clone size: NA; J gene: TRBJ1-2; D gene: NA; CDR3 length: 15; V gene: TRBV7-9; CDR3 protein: CASSSMDRPNYGYTF
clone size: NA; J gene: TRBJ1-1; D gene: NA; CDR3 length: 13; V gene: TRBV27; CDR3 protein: CASSLRSGTEAFF
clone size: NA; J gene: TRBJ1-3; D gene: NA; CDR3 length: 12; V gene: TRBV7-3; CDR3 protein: CASSSGGNTIYF
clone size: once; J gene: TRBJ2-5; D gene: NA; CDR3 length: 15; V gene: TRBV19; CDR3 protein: CASRPTNREVDPQYF
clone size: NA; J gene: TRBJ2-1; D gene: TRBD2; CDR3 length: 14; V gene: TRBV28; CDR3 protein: CATITGGTYNEQFF
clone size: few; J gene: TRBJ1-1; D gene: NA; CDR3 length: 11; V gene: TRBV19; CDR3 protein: CAIRENTEAFF
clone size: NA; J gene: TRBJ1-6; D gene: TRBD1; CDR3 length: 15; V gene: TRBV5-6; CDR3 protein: CASSPRGLPNSPLHF
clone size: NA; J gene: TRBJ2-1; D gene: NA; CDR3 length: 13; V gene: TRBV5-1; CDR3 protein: CASSLNGVNEQFF
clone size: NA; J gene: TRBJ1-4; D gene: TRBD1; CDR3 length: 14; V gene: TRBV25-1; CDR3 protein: CASSEGQGSEKLFF
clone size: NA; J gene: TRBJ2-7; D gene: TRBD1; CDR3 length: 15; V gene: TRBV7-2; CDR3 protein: CASSSQTGAPYEQYF
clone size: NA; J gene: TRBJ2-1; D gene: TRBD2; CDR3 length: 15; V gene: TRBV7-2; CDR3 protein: CASRGREGLTSEQFF
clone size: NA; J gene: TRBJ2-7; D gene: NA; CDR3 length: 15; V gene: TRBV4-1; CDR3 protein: CASSQGTLQGVEQYF
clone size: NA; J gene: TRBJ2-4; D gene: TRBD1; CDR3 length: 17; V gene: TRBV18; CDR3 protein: CASSPPYPGTDKNIQYF
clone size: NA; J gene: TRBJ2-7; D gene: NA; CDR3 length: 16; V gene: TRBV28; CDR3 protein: CASSSLFGSLSYEQYF
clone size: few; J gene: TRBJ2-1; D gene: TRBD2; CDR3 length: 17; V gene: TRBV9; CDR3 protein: CASSVELTSGSLNEQFF
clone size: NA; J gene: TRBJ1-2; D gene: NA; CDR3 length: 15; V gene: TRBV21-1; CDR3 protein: CASSTRTGLHYGYTF
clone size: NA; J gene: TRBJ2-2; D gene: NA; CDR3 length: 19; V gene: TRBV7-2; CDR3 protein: CASSIRTGGERSATGELFF
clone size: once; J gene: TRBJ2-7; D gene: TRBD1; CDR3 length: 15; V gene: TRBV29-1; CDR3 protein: CSVGGGQGGSYFQYF
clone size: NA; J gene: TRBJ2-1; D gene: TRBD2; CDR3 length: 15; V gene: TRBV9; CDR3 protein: CASSVVTSGTEEQFF
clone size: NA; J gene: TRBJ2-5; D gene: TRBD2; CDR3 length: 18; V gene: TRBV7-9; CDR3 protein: CASSFDPGTSGGEETQYF
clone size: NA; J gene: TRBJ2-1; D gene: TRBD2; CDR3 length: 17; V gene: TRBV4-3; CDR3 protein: CASSQVGEAGAYNEQFF